This entry is about one TCR beta chain. The antigen it binds to is not known. Qualities for individual bases were not recorded, and no much larger clone is one base off. The cohort was made up of 500 to 850 healthy bone marrow donors. All cohort members were sampled while nominally healthy, although unrecorded immune exposures were likely present. The donor was CMV seropositive and belonged to the group of around 300 seropositive cohort members. Each donor provided a peripheral blood sample, and peripheral blood mononuclear cells were used for TCR beta sequencing. The Qiagen DNeasy Blood Extraction Kit was used to extract genomic DNA from the blood cell samples. The CDR3 numbers 16 residues from cysteine through phenylalanine. CDR3 DNA only is kept here, 48 bases in frame from base 1. Relative to germline, V is missing 4 bases and J is missing 8 bases, with 15 bases of the junction outside any gene match. CDR1 and CDR2, looked up from the germline V gene, are MDHEN and SYDVKM.

This sample is drawn from a study of cytomegalovirus exposure and HLA in healthy donors (dated by TCRdb to 2017 to 2019). About the full investigation: An earlier analysis of some 600 of the donors reported 250 to 350 Gb of sequence data and 117 million unique TCR beta sequences obtained from about 179 million T cells. An early release covering roughly 640 HLA-typed donors comprised about 300 gigabases of sequencing data and around 86 million unique TCR sequences. Among the roughly 430 genotyped donors, approximately 77% belonged to the genetic ancestry cluster associated with self-reported Caucasian donors. The study was designed to test whether signatures of past pathogen exposure could be identified by cataloging public T cell receptors. The T cell repertoires of around 670 subjects were profiled by immunosequencing and related to cytomegalovirus serostatus. Along with the approximately 700-subject first cohort, a separate validation cohort of over a hundred different subjects was used. To predict cytomegalovirus infection status, the study combined high-throughput TCR immunosequencing, statistical association of individual TCRs with disease status, and machine learning. In a later analysis, previously published TCR beta repertoires from 600 to 850 donors were re-analyzed and high-resolution HLA genotyping was added so that TCR occurrence patterns could be studied. Rather than drawing on any new phenotypic data, the later analysis identified candidate immune exposures from TCR beta sequences and the way those sequences occurred across donors. An earlier analysis of about 620 of the donors applied high-throughput TCR beta sequencing to assess whether each TCR beta V gene segment acted as functional or pseudogenic. Alongside the repertoire data, information on donor age, sex, ethnicity and CMV serostatus was compiled. A later genetic analysis took genome-wide SNP genotypes for about 65% of the roughly 670 donors and used that subset as a discovery cohort. All discovery cohort repertoires had been generated using a single sequencing platform. HLA typing included class I and class II loci at four-digit resolution. Typing coverage differed by locus: A, B, C, DRB1 and DQB1 were typed in roughly 629-630 donors, DQA1 in about 510, DPA1 in some 600, and DPB1 in about 450. Several DR-DQ haplotypes were treated as single units for association and clustering because of strong linkage in the cohort. On average, around 230,000 unique TCR beta nucleotide sequences were sequenced per donor among 300 to 500 genotyped donors of the cohort, with roughly 19% of those sequences being non-productive. General findings and caveats noted by the study authors: A later analysis found that most CMV-associated TCR beta chains appeared HLA-restricted, with HLA associations seemingly driven largely by CMV exposure. Linkage disequilibrium might explain the correlated functional status among segregating V segments, but an unknown experimental factor could not be ruled out. Roughly uniform sequencing depth across donors was assumed in presence/absence analyses, although this assumption may not hold. Broadly in line with IMGT annotations, most TCR beta V segments showed up in productive rearrangements about 87% or about 30% of the time in an earlier analysis of 450 to 600 of the donors. A later genetic analysis associated a missense DCLRE1C variant with V-gene and J-gene trimming of TCR beta chains, and an independent cohort replicated the association. It was suggested by the authors that the approach could potentially be generalized to other disease states and immunological phenotypes. Some IMGT-functional V segments, including TRBV6-2 and TRBV6-3, could not be distinguished by the 87-base-pair reads and were therefore excluded. According to a later analysis, TCR association rates differed among HLA loci, with DRB1 alleles showing the most associated TCRs and HLA-C alleles showing the fewest. Because HLA typing was missing for some donors at each locus, association tests included only the typed subset. A group of highly shared sequence variants was considered likely to be a technical artifact of the sequencing pipeline. In vitro tests confirmed that a few of the cytomegalovirus-associated TCR beta chains recognize cytomegalovirus antigens. A later analysis reported that several top co-occurrence clusters appeared linked to parvovirus B19, influenza, CMV and Epstein-Barr virus. In a later analysis, HLA-associated TCR beta chains were found to be more clonally expanded and to have lower generation probabilities than equally common non-associated chains. A further reported finding was that TCR beta sequences accurately predicted the HLA-A and HLA-B alleles for most subjects in the first cohort. Strong co-occurrence of HLA alleles, especially DR and DQ, made assigning TCR associations to individual alleles difficult. Because counts were too low, approximately 18 rarely observed V segments, including chromosome 9 orphons, were excluded from the earlier analysis of roughly 580 of the donors. Immune exposure information for the cohort was limited to CMV serostatus. The classifier was reported to diagnose cytomegalovirus status with high specificity and sensitivity in both the original cohort and the validation cohort. Specific HLA alleles were associated with 18,000 or so TCR beta sequences at a false discovery rate of 0.05 in a later analysis. The study gave a list of 150 to 200 TCR beta chains associated with cytomegalovirus. Most TCR sequences were observed very rarely across donors, whereas some public TCRs were present in many individuals. The cohort was sequenced for TCR beta chains only, and without alpha or paired-chain data the features that could be detected were limited. According to a later genetic analysis, donors in an Asian-associated ancestry cluster had fewer N-insertions in productive TCRs than the approximately 630-donor mean.

The library was produced with the immunoSEQ multiplex PCR assay. For the multiplex PCR, a mixture combining 60 forward primers for TCR Vbeta segments and 13 reverse primers for TCR Jbeta segments was used. A multiplex PCR assay on genomic DNA amplified the CDR3 region of rearranged TCR beta genes. The amplified TCR beta libraries were sequenced on the Illumina HiSeq System as 87-base-pair reads. For the original study's pipeline: In a later analysis, tens of millions of unique TCR beta chains were counted across the 690 or so repertoires, and some 10 million of these chains were shared by at least two donors. A nearest-neighbor algorithm error-corrected the raw reads and collapsed the reads into unique sequences, merging closely related sequences to remove PCR and sequencing errors. CDR3 sequences were aligned to IMGT reference sequences to assign V, D and J gene segments. For a sequence to be retained, a match of at least six nucleotides to both a V gene segment and a J gene segment was required. Rearrangements were classified as productive when the CDR3 lacked stop codons and remained in frame with V and J, and all other rearrangements were classified as non-productive. CDR3 was defined by IMGT convention, running from the second conserved V-encoded cysteine to the conserved J-encoded phenylalanine. The earlier analysis of about 530 of the donors excluded any sequence lacking an unambiguous match to a single V gene segment. In an earlier analysis of some 590 of the donors, V segments were called functional above 56.7% productive rearrangements and were called segregating when the between-donor standard deviation exceeded 5%. A statistical classification framework was built to diagnose cytomegalovirus status from the catalog of TCR beta chain sequences. A later analysis assigned V and J genes by comparing TCR nucleotide sequences with IMGT/GENE-DB human TR gene sequences. Using the TCRdist pipeline, a later analysis assigned CDR3 sequences along with most-parsimonious VDJ recombination scenarios. A later analysis defined each TCR beta chain by its CDR3 amino acid sequence plus V-gene family, and excluded reads lacking a unique V-gene family. To address suspected cross-contamination and a sequencing artifact, a later analysis removed over 500 highly shared, low-generation-probability nucleotide sequences. In a later analysis, a clonal expansion index was calculated for each public chain from normalized within-repertoire ranks of inferred template counts. In a later analysis, generation probabilities were computed with a VDJ recombination model fitted to out-of-frame rearrangements, and the resulting probabilities were checked against IGoR. In a later analysis, TCR-TCR, TCR-HLA and TCR-CMV co-occurrence was scored with hypergeometric tests, and a repertoire-size bias correction was applied to TCR pairs. In a later analysis, false discovery rates were estimated by permuting HLA or CMV assignments 20 times. A later analysis grouped co-occurring TCRs with DBSCAN, adding TCRdist sequence similarity when clustering within HLA-allele-positive subsets. Repertoires with fewer than 30,000 or more than 120,000 public chains, plus five repertoires with anomalous nucleotide sharing, were excluded from co-occurrence clustering. This is the immuneACCESS table as TCRdb keeps it, with only in-frame sequences that have V and J called. A part of the clones is gone; compared with another copy, unresolved V genes explain less than half, and the rest is unexplained. That table is the source of V, J and clone size, and D and trimming were worked out from the DNA. The sample contains some 110,000 clones, roughly 70% of them found a single time. The leading ten clones occupy 11% of the sample.

The receptor was isolated from a woman between 45 and 60 years old in good health and CMV-seropositive. Sequenced material: PBMCs. Recombination connected TRBV28 to TRBJ2-7; 9 nucleotides in the junction match TRBD2. CDR3 protein: CASSSWAGTSRTQQYF. The DNA sequence reads TGTGCCAGCAGTTCGTGGGCCGGGACTAGCAGGACTCAGCAGTACTTC.